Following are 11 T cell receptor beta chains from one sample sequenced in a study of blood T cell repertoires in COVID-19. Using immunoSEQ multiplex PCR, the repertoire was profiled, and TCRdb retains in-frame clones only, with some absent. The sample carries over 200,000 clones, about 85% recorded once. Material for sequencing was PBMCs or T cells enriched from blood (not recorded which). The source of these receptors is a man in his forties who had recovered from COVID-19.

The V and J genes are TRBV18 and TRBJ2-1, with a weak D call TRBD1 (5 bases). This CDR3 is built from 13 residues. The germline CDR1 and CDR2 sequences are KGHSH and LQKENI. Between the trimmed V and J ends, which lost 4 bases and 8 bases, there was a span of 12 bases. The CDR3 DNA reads TGTGCCAGCTCACTGGGGTCCAGGGATGAGCAGTTCTTC. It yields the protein CASSLGSRDEQFF. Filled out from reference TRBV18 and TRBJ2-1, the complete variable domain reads NAGVMQNPRHLVRRRGQEARLRCSPMKGHSHVYWYRQLPEEGLKFMVYLQKENIIDESGMPKERFSAEFPKEGPSILRIQQVVRGDSAAYFCASSLGSRDEQFFGPGTRLTVL.

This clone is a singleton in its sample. The CDR3, as DNA: TGTGCCAGCAGCCGGGGAGGAGGGGAGCTGGGTGAGCAGTTCTTC. It specifies CASSRGGGELGEQFF. The V gene is TRBV11-3, the J gene TRBJ2-1; D might be TRBD2 (6 bases). The CDR3 consists of 15 residues. The germline V and J ends were trimmed by 5 bases and 9 bases, with 20 bases remaining between them. In germline, CDR1 is SGHNT, CDR2 YENEEA.

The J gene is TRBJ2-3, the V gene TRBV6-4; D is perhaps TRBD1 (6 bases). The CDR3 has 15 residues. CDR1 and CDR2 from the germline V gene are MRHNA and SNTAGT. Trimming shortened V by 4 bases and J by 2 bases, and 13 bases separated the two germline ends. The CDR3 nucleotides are TGTGCCAGCAGTGTACAGTCAGGGGACACAGATACGCAGTATTTT. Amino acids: CASSVQSGDTDTQYF.

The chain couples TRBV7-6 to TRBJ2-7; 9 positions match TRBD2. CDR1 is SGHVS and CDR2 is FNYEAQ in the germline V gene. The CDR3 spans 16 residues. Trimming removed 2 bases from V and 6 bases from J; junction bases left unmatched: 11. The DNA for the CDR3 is TGTGCCAGCAGCTTACTTTCTAGCGGGAAAATCGGCGAGCAGTACTTC. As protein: CASSLLSSGKIGEQYF.

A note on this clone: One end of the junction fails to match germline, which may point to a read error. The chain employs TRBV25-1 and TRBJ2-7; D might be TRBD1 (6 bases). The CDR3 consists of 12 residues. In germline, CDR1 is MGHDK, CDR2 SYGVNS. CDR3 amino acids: CASSDGVAGVLF. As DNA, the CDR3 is TGTGCCAGCAGTGACGGCGTGGCAGGGGTCCTCTTC.

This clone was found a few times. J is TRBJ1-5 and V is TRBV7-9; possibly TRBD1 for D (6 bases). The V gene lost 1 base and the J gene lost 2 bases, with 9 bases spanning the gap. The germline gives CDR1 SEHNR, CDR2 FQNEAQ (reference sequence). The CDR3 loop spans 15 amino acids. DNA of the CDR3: TGTGCCAGCAGCTTAGACAGGGCGGGCAATCAGCCCCAGCATTTT. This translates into CASSLDRAGNQPQHF. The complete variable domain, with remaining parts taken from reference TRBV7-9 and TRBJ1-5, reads DTGVSQNPRHKITKRGQNVTFRCDPISEHNRLYWYRQTLGQGPEFLTYFQNEAQLEKSRLLSDRFSAERPKGSFSTLEIQRTEQGDSAMYLCASSLDRAGNQPQHFGDGTRLSIL.

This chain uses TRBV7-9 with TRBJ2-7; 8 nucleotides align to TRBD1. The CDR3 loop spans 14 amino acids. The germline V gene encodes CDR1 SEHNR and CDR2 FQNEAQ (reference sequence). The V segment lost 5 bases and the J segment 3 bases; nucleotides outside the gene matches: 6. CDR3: CASSPYGQGYEQYF. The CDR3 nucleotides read TGTGCCAGCAGCCCATACGGACAGGGCTACGAGCAGTACTTC.

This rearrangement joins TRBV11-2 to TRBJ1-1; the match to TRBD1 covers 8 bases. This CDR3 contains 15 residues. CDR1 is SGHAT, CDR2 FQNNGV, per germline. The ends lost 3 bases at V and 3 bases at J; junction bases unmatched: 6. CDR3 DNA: TGTGCCAGCAGCTTCAGGGGGCCGGGGGACACTGAAGCTTTCTTT. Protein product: CASSFRGPGDTEAFF.

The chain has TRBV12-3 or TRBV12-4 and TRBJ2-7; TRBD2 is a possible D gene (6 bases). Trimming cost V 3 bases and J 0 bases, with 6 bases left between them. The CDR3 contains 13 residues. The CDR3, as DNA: TGTGCCAGCAGTTTCGGGAGCTCCTACGAGCAGTACTTC. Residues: CASSFGSSYEQYF.

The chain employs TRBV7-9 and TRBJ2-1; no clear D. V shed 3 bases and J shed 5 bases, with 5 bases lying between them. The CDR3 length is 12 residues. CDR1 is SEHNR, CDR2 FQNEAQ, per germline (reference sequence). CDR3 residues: CASSFADNEQFF. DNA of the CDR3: TGTGCCAGCAGCTTTGCGGACAATGAGCAGTTCTTC.

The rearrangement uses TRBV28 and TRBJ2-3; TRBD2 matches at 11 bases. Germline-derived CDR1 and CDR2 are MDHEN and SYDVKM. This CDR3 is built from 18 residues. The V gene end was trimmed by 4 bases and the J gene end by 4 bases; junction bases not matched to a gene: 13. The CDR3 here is CASSSRLAGKSRADTQYF. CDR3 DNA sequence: TGTGCCAGCAGTTCACGACTAGCGGGAAAATCAAGGGCAGATACGCAGTATTTT. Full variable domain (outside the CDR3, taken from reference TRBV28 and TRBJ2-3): DVKVTQSSRYLVKRTGEKVFLECVQDMDHENMFWYRQDPGLGLRLIYFSYDVKMKEKGDIPEGYSVSREKKERFSLILESASTNQTSMYLCASSSRLAGKSRADTQYFGPGTRLTVL.